The 13 T cell receptor beta chains in this list originate from one sample, sequenced in a study of CD8 T cells in Susac syndrome. The RNA input was roughly 0.45 to 1 ug, and it was reverse transcribed with random hexamers. MiXCR was run by TCRdb on the immunoSEQ multiplex PCR reads, yielding one entry per CDR3 protein. The repertoire holds roughly 160,000 distinct CDR3 sequences, with about 93% as singletons. Sequenced: CD4+ T cells from PBMCs. The origin of the receptors is a human donor in good health.

The chain is built from TRBV28 and TRBJ2-3; a possible D gene is TRBD2 (5 bases). Germline V gene data show CDR1 as MDHEN and CDR2 as SYDVKM. Trimming took off 2 bases at V and 7 bases at J, with 10 bases between the two ends. This CDR3 region has 13 residues. The chain's CDR3 is CASSLEGENTQYF. In nucleotides, the CDR3 is TGTGCCAGCAGTTTAGAGGGAGAAAATACGCAGTATTTT. The full variable domain, rest sourced from reference TRBV28 and TRBJ2-3, is DVKVTQSSRYLVKRTGEKVFLECVQDMDHENMFWYRQDPGLGLRLIYFSYDVKMKEKGDIPEGYSVSREKKERFSLILESASTNQTSMYLCASSLEGENTQYFGPGTRLTVL.

The rearrangement uses TRBV29-1 and TRBJ2-3; D may be TRBD1 (6 bases). The germline V gene has CDR1 SQVTM and CDR2 ANQGSEA. V was trimmed by 6 bases and J by 4 bases, leaving 14 bases between them. The CDR3 runs 13 residues. CDR3 residues: CSVWQGSADTQYF. As DNA, the CDR3 is TGCAGCGTATGGCAGGGGAGCGCAGATACGCAGTATTTT.

The CDR3 is CASSSPGLDLAQYF. The CDR3 DNA reads TGTGCCAGCAGCTCTCCGGGACTAGATCTTGCGCAGTATTTT. V gene TRBV5-4 combines with J gene TRBJ2-3, with 8 bases matching TRBD2. The CDR3 is 14 amino acids. J lost 10 bases, V lost 3 bases, and 10 bases had no gene match. Looked up from germline, CDR1 is SGHNT and CDR2 is YYREEE (reference sequence).

The chain uses TRBV12-3 or TRBV12-4 and TRBJ2-7; D remains unclear. V lost 3 bases and J lost 7, with 13 bases in between. The CDR3 has 13 residues. This CDR3 is CASSLGSAREQYF. CDR3 nucleotides: TGTGCCAGCAGTTTGGGAAGTGCGCGGGAGCAGTACTTC.

The chain joins TRBV12-3 or TRBV12-4 to TRBJ2-7; 9 positions match TRBD1. This CDR3 has 14 amino acids. Trimming at V came to 6 bases and at J to 2 bases, leaving 5 bases not matched to a gene. CDR3 DNA sequence: TGTGCCAGCAGAAGCGGGACAGGGCCCTACGAGCAGTACTTC. Amino acids: CASRSGTGPYEQYF.

In nucleotides, the CDR3 is TGTGCCAGCAGCCAAGCCCGGACAGTTAATGAAAAACTGTTTTTT. Translated, it gives CASSQARTVNEKLFF. This chain connects TRBV3-1 to TRBJ1-4; D is possibly TRBD1 (6 bases). The CDR3 has 15 residues. V was clipped by 1 base and J by 4 bases, with 10 bases between them. CDR1 is LGHDT, CDR2 YNNKEL, per germline (reference sequence).

J is TRBJ2-7 and V is TRBV9, with TRBD1 as a possible D gene (6 bases). Germline V CDR1 and CDR2: SGDLS, YYNGEE. The CDR3 is 14 amino acids. Trimming pared 4 bases from V and 2 bases from J, leaving 13 bases between. The CDR3 DNA follows: TGTGCCAGCAGCTCCTCAGGACAGCCCTACGAGCAGTACTTC. As protein: CASSSSGQPYEQYF.

The chain employs TRBV30 and TRBJ2-1; no clear D gene. The CDR3 consists of 12 residues. The V end lost 2 bases, the J end lost 7 bases, and 9 bases lay between the germline ends. CDR1 is GTSNPN, CDR2 SVGIG, per germline (reference sequence). The CDR3 loop reads CAWSRDRNEQFF. CDR3 bases: TGTGCCTGGAGTAGGGATCGTAATGAGCAGTTCTTC.

The rearrangement joins TRBV4-1 to TRBJ2-7; D not certain. Germline loops: CDR1 MGHRA, CDR2 YSYEKL. V shed 1 base and J shed 3 bases, with 7 bases lying between them. This CDR3 spans 13 amino acids. DNA for the CDR3: TGCGCCAGCAGCCAAGCACCCCGCTACGAGCAGTACTTC. Translated, it gives CASSQAPRYEQYF.

The chain recombines TRBV30 with TRBJ1-6, with no clear D. The CDR3 extends over 13 amino acids. Trimming stripped 8 bases from V and 1 base from J, with 9 bases between. Looked up from germline, CDR1 is GTSNPN and CDR2 is SVGIG (reference sequence). CDR3 region: CAGGLSYNSPLHF. The CDR3 DNA reads as TGTGCCGGAGGATTGTCCTATAATTCACCCCTCCACTTT. Full variable domain (missing parts from reference TRBV30 and TRBJ1-6): SQTIHQWPATLVQPVGSPLSLECTVEGTSNPNLYWYRQAAGRGLQLLFYSVGIGQISSEVPQNLSASRPQDRQFILSSKKLLLSDSGFYLCAGGLSYNSPLHFGNGTRLTVT.

The rearrangement links TRBV20-1 to TRBJ2-1; 10 bases agree with TRBD2. The CDR3 is 13 amino acids. The germline CDR1 and CDR2 sequences are DFQATT and SNEGSKA (reference sequence). V shed 7 bases and J 4 bases; nucleotides not matched to a gene: 4. For the CDR3, the DNA is TGCAGTGTAACTAGCGGGACTTACAATGAGCAGTTCTTC. Translating gives CSVTSGTYNEQFF.

The chain has TRBV29-1 and TRBJ1-1; D is unresolved. The V gene's germline CDR1 is SQVTM and CDR2 ANQGSEA. Trimming shortened V by 5 bases and J by 8 bases, and 12 bases separated the two germline ends. CDR3 length equals 11 residues. The CDR3 sequence: CSVWQTSEAFF. The CDR3 coding sequence is TGCAGCGTTTGGCAGACCTCAGAAGCTTTCTTT.

V usage is TRBV20-1 and J usage is TRBJ2-1; 11 bases agree with TRBD2. The J segment lost 9 bases and the V segment lost 5 bases, leaving 6 bases of the junction unmatched. The germline V gene has CDR1 DFQATT and CDR2 SNEGSKA (reference sequence). CDR3 length: 13 residues. The CDR3 sequence: CSALSGGATEQFF. The CDR3 DNA reads TGCAGTGCTCTTAGCGGGGGGGCCACTGAGCAGTTCTTC.